Below, 16 T cell receptor beta chains from the same sample are listed, as sequenced in a study of molecular identifiers for immune sequencing clone quantification. TCRdb reprocessed the PCR reads with MiXCR, giving one entry per CDR3 protein. The profile shows some 89,000 distinct CDR3 sequences, more than 20% of them singletons. The source material was naive CD8+ T cells from blood, with Jurkat cell RNA spiked in. The sample's subset: FACS-sorted CD8+CD4-CCR7+CD45RA+ naive T cells. The receptors stem from a human donor in good health. Some libraries in this study had Jurkat cell RNA spiked in.

This clonotype was seen at least ten times. The rearrangement uses TRBV28 and TRBJ2-3; no definite D call. With 11 bases removed from V and 0 bases from J, the gap between germline ends came to 6 bases. The germline CDR1 and CDR2 sequences are MDHEN and SYDVKM. This CDR3 is 11 amino acids long. As DNA, the CDR3 is TGTGCCCCTCCTAGCACAGATACGCAGTATTTT. Its protein is CAPPSTDTQYF.

The table lists this clonotype with many counts. CDR3 protein: CASSAGQTYEQYF. Written as DNA, the CDR3 is TGTGCCAGTAGCGCGGGACAGACCTACGAGCAGTACTTC. J is TRBJ2-7 and V is TRBV19; possible D gene TRBD1, 7 bases. The germline V and J ends were trimmed by 6 bases and 2 bases, with 11 bases remaining between them. Germline lookup yields CDR1 LNHDA and CDR2 SQIVND (reference sequence). The CDR3 totals 13 residues.

As for this clonotype: Sequence at one end of the junction differs from germline and may be a read error. The CDR3 is CASSTDSSSYKEQFF. CDR3 bases: TGTGCCAGTAGTACAGACTCGAGCTCCTACAAGGAGCAGTTCTTC. The rearrangement links TRBV19 to TRBJ2-1; the D is unclear. The CDR3 runs 15 residues. Looked up from germline, CDR1 is LNHDA and CDR2 is SQIVND (reference sequence).

The sample holds many counts of this clonotype. This rearrangement joins TRBV6-5 to TRBJ1-1; D is uncertain. CDR3 length equals 13 residues. V lost 2 bases to trimming and J lost 3 bases, with 7 bases between them. Germline CDR1 reads MNHEY; CDR2 reads SVGAGI. The CDR3 region has the DNA TGTGCCAGCAGTTACAGTGCGGACACTGAAGCTTTCTTT. Translated: CASSYSADTEAFF.

The chain recombines TRBV4-3 with TRBJ1-2; weak D call: TRBD1 (5 bases). V lost 0 bases, J lost 1 base, and 12 bases lay in between. The CDR3 runs 16 residues. Looked up from germline, CDR1 is LGHNA and CDR2 is YSLEER. CDR3 DNA: TGCGCCAGCAGCCAAGATCGGGGGGGTTTTAACTATGGCTACACCTTC. Its translation: CASSQDRGGFNYGYTF.

The sample holds a few counts of this clonotype. This chain joins TRBV4-1 and TRBJ1-2; D gene unclear. V was shortened by 3 bases and J by 3 bases, with 20 bases between the two germline ends. The CDR3 contains 17 residues. Germline V gene lookup returns CDR1 MGHRA and CDR2 YSYEKL. As DNA, the CDR3 is TGCGCCAGCAGCCAGGAGAGAGGTGGCGGCCTCCACTATGGCTACACCTTC. It translates to CASSQERGGGLHYGYTF.

As concerns this clonotype: This sequence may be a read error, since a much larger clone differs from it by one base. The CDR3 nucleotides are TGTGCCAGCAGCTCCAGACAGGGGGCGGCGGCTAATGAAAAACTGTTTTTT. Amino acids: CASSSRQGAAANEKLFF. V and J are TRBV7-6 and TRBJ1-4; 10 bases agree with TRBD1. The length of the CDR3 is 17 residues. V shed 4 bases, J shed 3 bases, and the junction held 8 bases outside the gene matches. The germline CDR1 and CDR2 sequences are SGHVS and FNYEAQ.

This clonotype showed up just a few times. The CDR3 ends on some other residue instead of the conserved phenylalanine or tryptophan, so this is likely a read error. The rearrangement uses TRBV2 and TRBJ1-1; D remains ambiguous. Germline values: CDR1 SNHLY, CDR2 FYNNEI. The CDR3 is made up of 15 amino acids. The germline V and J ends were trimmed by 3 bases and 0 bases, with 11 bases remaining between them. CDR3 nucleotide sequence: TGTGCCAGCAGTGAGTTTTCCGTACTGAACACTGAAGCTTTCTAT. Its translation is CASSEFSVLNTEAFY.

The V and J genes are TRBV19 and TRBJ2-7; tentative D call: TRBD1 (5 bases). CDR3 length: 14 amino acids. CDR1 and CDR2 from the germline V gene are LNHDA and SQIVND (reference sequence). The V end lost 7 bases, the J end lost 4 bases, and 17 bases lay between the germline ends. CDR3 amino acids: CASKSAVGLYEQYF. The CDR3 DNA is TGTGCCAGTAAATCGGCGGTGGGGCTGTACGAGCAGTACTTC.

In this sample, this clonotype turned up many times. This chain connects TRBV2 to TRBJ2-7, with 7 positions matching TRBD1. V was clipped by 6 bases and J by 1 base; unmatched bases: 9. Germline values: CDR1 SNHLY, CDR2 FYNNEI. The CDR3 extends over 15 amino acids. CDR3 protein: CASRPTGVGSYEQYF. The CDR3 DNA reads TGTGCCAGCAGACCTACAGGGGTTGGATCCTACGAGCAGTACTTC.

Remarks on this clonotype: This may be a read error, as it is one base from a much larger clone. The V call is TRBV4-1, the J call TRBJ1-4; D call uncertain. Trimming took 0 bases from V and 15 from J, leaving 17 bases between them. CDR1 and CDR2 from the germline V gene are MGHRA and YSYEKL. This CDR3 has 14 amino acids. CDR3: CASSQETSWPTVFF. The DNA for the CDR3 is TGCGCCAGCAGCCAAGAAACGTCGTGGCCCACTGTGTTTTTT.

For this clonotype: This may be a read error, as it is one base from a much larger clone. The genes are TRBV5-1 and TRBJ2-6, with a possible D match to TRBD1 (5 bases). The V gene's germline CDR1 is SGHRS and CDR2 YFSETQ. The CDR3 has 18 amino acids. The CDR3 loop reads CASSLEGVYSIGANVLPF. The CDR3 DNA sequence: TGCGCCAGCAGCTTGGAAGGGGTCTATTCGATTGGGGCCAACGTCCTGCCTTTC.

The chain links TRBV15 to TRBJ2-7, with 12 bases identical to TRBD2. The CDR3 runs to 15 residues. With 5 bases clipped from V and 5 bases from J, the junction kept 7 bases outside the gene matches. Per the germline V gene, CDR1 is LNHNV and CDR2 is YYDKDF (reference sequence). CDR3 DNA sequence: TGTGCCACCAGCTATAGACTAGCGGGAGCCAACGAGCAGTACTTC. Residues: CATSYRLAGANEQYF.

This clonotype showed up just a few times. The chain uses TRBV7-9 and TRBJ2-7; 7 nucleotides align to TRBD1. In germline, CDR1 is SEHNR, CDR2 FQNEAQ (reference sequence). This CDR3 has 14 residues. The trim removed 5 bases at V and 3 bases at J, leaving 7 bases unmatched. This CDR3 is CASSPPDRYYEQYF. The CDR3 bases are TGTGCCAGCAGCCCTCCGGACAGGTACTACGAGCAGTACTTC. Looking up the rest from reference TRBV7-9 and TRBJ2-7 gives the full variable domain: DTGVSQNPRHKITKRGQNVTFRCDPISEHNRLYWYRQTLGQGPEFLTYFQNEAQLEKSRLLSDRFSAERPKGSFSTLEIQRTEQGDSAMYLCASSPPDRYYEQYFGPGTRLTVT.

This clonotype was counted ten times or more. The chain has TRBV10-2 and TRBJ1-1, with D perhaps matching TRBD1 (5 bases). The CDR3 has 14 residues. In germline, CDR1 is WSHSY, CDR2 SAAADI. Trimming cost V 7 bases and J 1 base, with 13 bases left between them. CDR3 protein: CASNRGRPNTEAFF. The CDR3 DNA reads as TGCGCCAGCAATCGGGGCAGACCGAACACTGAAGCTTTCTTT.

About this clonotype itself: A much larger clone sits a single nucleotide away, making a read error possible. The J gene is TRBJ1-5, the V gene TRBV27; tentative D call: TRBD1 (6 bases). The CDR3 has 14 amino acids. CDR1 is MNHEY and CDR2 is SMNVEV in the germline V gene (reference sequence). This CDR3 reads CASGLIQGNQPQHF. The DNA of the CDR3 is TGTGCCAGCGGTTTGATCCAGGGGAATCAGCCCCAGCATTTT.